Each of the 23 T cell receptor beta chains below was sequenced from the same sample in a study of Tregs in tolerant kidney transplant recipients. Some clones are missing from TCRdb's copy, which holds only in-frame ones; the method was immunoSEQ multiplex PCR. In total, the table holds 45,000 to 55,000 clones. Here the sequenced sample was CD4+ T cells from blood, taken before the transplant. The receptors stem from a human donor who received a combined kidney and bone marrow transplant.

Comment on this clone: The read comes to an end 3 residues before the CDR3 does, leaving the germline J gene to fill in the end. This chain links TRBV2 with TRBJ1-1, with a tentative D call TRBD1 (6 bases). The CDR3 has 13 residues. CDR1 SNHLY and CDR2 FYNNEI come from the germline V gene. Trimming shortened V by 3 bases and J by 7 bases, and 12 bases separated the two germline ends. The CDR3: CASSDGGRFEAFF. The CDR3 bases that were read are TGTGCCAGCAGTGACGGGGGGCGCTTTGAA.

The DNA read from the CDR3 is TGCGCCAGCAGCCCTAGCCCCGGGACTATCACAGATACG. Protein: CASSPSPGTITDT. The whole CDR3 reads CASSPSPGTITDTQYF. This chain connects TRBV5-1 to TRBJ2-3; 7 nucleotides line up with TRBD2. Coverage ceases 3 residues before the CDR3 finishes, and the germline J gene fills in the end. CDR3 length: 16 amino acids. The germline V gene encodes CDR1 SGHRS and CDR2 YFSETQ. After removal of 4 bases from V and 2 bases from J, the junction contained 10 bases not matched to a gene.

A word on this clone: The CDR3 end lies 3 residues beyond the end of the read and is filled in from the germline J gene. V usage is TRBV5-6 and J usage is TRBJ2-2; D is possibly TRBD1 (6 bases). CDR3 length: 14 amino acids. Germline V gene data show CDR1 as SGHDT and CDR2 as YYEEEE. Trimming took off 2 bases at V and 4 bases at J, with 9 bases between the two ends. The chain's CDR3 is CASSFGQPTGELFF. The part of the CDR3 DNA that was read is TGTGCCAGCAGCTTCGGACAGCCCACCGGGGAG.

Comments on this clone: The read terminates 3 residues ahead of where the CDR3 ends, so the germline J gene completes it. The chain uses TRBV20-1 and TRBJ2-1, with 11 nucleotides matching TRBD2. From germline, CDR1 is DFQATT and CDR2 SNEGSKA (reference sequence). The CDR3 totals 15 residues. V was pared by 5 bases and J by 3 bases, with 6 bases of the junction left unmatched. CDR3 DNA, as far as it was read: TGCAGTGCTGAGAGACTAGCGGGATACTACAATGAG. It yields the protein CSAERLAGYYNE. The full CDR3 protein reads CSAERLAGYYNEQFF.

Concerning this clone itself: The CDR3 is cut off 3 residues early in the read; its end comes from the germline J gene. V and J are TRBV7-2 and TRBJ2-7; 12 nucleotides align to TRBD2. The length of the CDR3 is 14 residues. The J segment lost 6 bases and the V segment lost 6 bases, leaving 6 bases of the junction unmatched. CDR1 is SGHTA and CDR2 is FQGNSA in the germline V gene. The covered CDR3 bases are TGTGCCAGCAGGAGGACTAGCGGGACGGTCGAG. As protein: CASRRTSGTVE. The CDR3, in full, reads CASRRTSGTVEQYF.

As concerns this clone: The missing CDR3 end, 3 residues past where the read stops, is filled in from the germline J gene. The chain employs TRBV14 and TRBJ2-3; 11 nucleotides line up with TRBD2. Germline V gene data show CDR1 as SGHDN and CDR2 as FVKESK. The CDR3 spans 14 residues. With V trimmed by 7 bases and J by 2 bases, 2 bases remained unmatched. The DNA read from the CDR3 is TGTGCCAGCACACTAGCGGGAGTCACAGATACG. Encoded protein: CASTLAGVTDT. In full, the CDR3 reads CASTLAGVTDTQYF.

A remark on this clone: From the germline J gene comes the end of the CDR3, since the read stops 3 residues before it. V and J are TRBV16 and TRBJ1-1; possibly TRBD1 for D (6 bases). There are 13 residues in the CDR3. Germline V gene data show CDR1 as KGHSY and CDR2 as FQNENV. V lost 6 bases and J lost 6, with 14 bases in between. CDR3 loop: CASRPTGMPEAFF. The CDR3 DNA, read in part, is TGTGCCAGCAGACCCACAGGGATGCCTGAA.

Comment on this clone: From the germline J gene comes the end of the CDR3, since the read stops 3 residues before it. The chain uses TRBV5-1 and TRBJ2-7, with 7 bases identical to TRBD1. Trimming took 2 bases from V and 5 from J; bases not matched to a gene: 10. CDR1 is SGHRS and CDR2 is YFSETQ in the germline V gene. This CDR3 contains 15 residues. CDR3 bases read: TGCGCCAGCAGCTTCTCCGCCGACAGGGTGGACGAG. Translated, it gives CASSFSADRVDE. The whole CDR3 is CASSFSADRVDEQYF.

Partial CDR3 DNA: TGCGCCAGCAGCTTGCCCAACAGCAAAGAGACC. Residues: CASSLPNSKET. The full-length CDR3 reads as CASSLPNSKETQYF. V usage is TRBV5-1 and J usage is TRBJ2-5, with D uncertain. Sequencing ends 3 residues short of the CDR3 end; the germline J gene provides the rest. The CDR3 extends over 14 amino acids. CDR1 SGHRS and CDR2 YFSETQ come from the germline V gene. Trimming shortened V by 1 base and J by 3 bases, and 10 bases separated the two germline ends. Filled out from reference TRBV5-1 and TRBJ2-5, the complete variable domain reads KAGVTQTPRYLIKTRGQQVTLSCSPISGHRSVSWYQQTPGQGLQFLFEYFSETQRNKGNFPGRFSGRQFSNSRSEMNVSTLELGDSALYLCASSLPNSKETQYFGPGTRLLVL.

A remark on this clone: The DNA ends 3 residues before the CDR3 does, and the rest of the CDR3 is filled in from the germline J gene. The chain carries TRBV18 and TRBJ2-2, with TRBD2 matching over 9 bases. The V and J ends lost 2 bases and 4 bases, in that order; junction bases with no gene match: 5. The CDR3 covers 16 residues. The V gene's germline CDR1 is KGHSH and CDR2 LQKENI. The sequenced CDR3 bases are TGTGCCAGCTCACCATCGCTAGCGGGGATCACCGGGGAG. This sequence encodes CASSPSLAGITGE. The entire CDR3 protein is CASSPSLAGITGELFF.

In regard to this clone: The sequence runs out 3 residues before the end of the CDR3; the remainder is reconstructed from the germline J gene. The chain employs TRBV19 and TRBJ2-5, with TRBD2 identical over 12 bases. Trimming at V came to 6 bases and at J to 5 bases, leaving 13 bases not matched to a gene. Germline V gene sequence: CDR1 LNHDA, CDR2 SQIVND (reference sequence). The CDR3 is 17 residues long. CDR3 DNA, as far as it was read: TGTGCCAGTAGCGAACTGACTAGCGGGAGCGCCGGGGAGACC. This encodes CASSELTSGSAGET. The entire CDR3 reads CASSELTSGSAGETQYF.

As regards this clone: The CDR3 end is not reached by the read, which stops 3 residues before it; the germline J gene fills it in. The gene calls are TRBV28 and TRBJ2-5; 8 nucleotides match TRBD2. In germline, CDR1 is MDHEN, CDR2 SYDVKM. Losses at the gene ends were 9 bases for V and 5 bases for J; bases not matched to a gene: 11. This CDR3 is 14 amino acids long. CDR3 loop: CASSPGRAGETQYF. The sequenced CDR3 bases are TGTGCCAGTAGCCCCGGGAGGGCGGGGGAGACC.

On this clone itself: The CDR3 end falls 3 residues outside the read, so it is completed with the germline J gene. The chain uses TRBV18 and TRBJ2-7; 10 positions match TRBD1. The CDR3 consists of 17 residues. V trimming: 4 bases; J trimming: 5 bases; junction bases outside the gene matches: 14. Germline lookup yields CDR1 KGHSH and CDR2 LQKENI. CDR3 region: CASSQMRGGQGRNEQYF. The sequenced part of the CDR3 DNA is TGTGCCAGCTCACAAATGAGAGGGGGACAGGGGAGGAACGAG.

On this clone itself: The CDR3 goes on 3 residues after the read ends, and that part is filled in from the germline J gene. The chain uses TRBV7-2 and TRBJ2-3; D is unresolved. V lost 4 bases and J 1 base, leaving 9 bases between the germline ends. CDR1 SGHTA and CDR2 FQGNSA come from the germline V gene. The CDR3 extends over 14 amino acids. The CDR3 sequence: CASSSSSGTDTQYF. CDR3 DNA (partial): TGTGCCAGCAGCTCCAGTTCCGGCACAGATACG.

On this clone: The CDR3 end is not reached by the read, which stops 3 residues before it; the germline J gene fills it in. V and J are TRBV15 and TRBJ1-5; 7 bases are shared with TRBD1. The germline gives CDR1 LNHNV, CDR2 YYDKDF (reference sequence). The ends lost 8 bases at V and 5 bases at J; junction bases unmatched: 9. The CDR3 runs to 14 residues. The CDR3 region is CATSFGTEYQPQHF. The CDR3 DNA, read in part, is TGTGCCACCTCCTTTGGGACAGAGTATCAGCCC.

On this clone itself: The read stops 3 residues short of the end of the CDR3; the missing end is completed from the germline J gene. The chain combines TRBV19 with TRBJ2-3, with 8 positions matching TRBD2. Germline CDR1 reads LNHDA; CDR2 reads SQIVND (reference sequence). V lost 1 base, J lost 2 bases, and 5 bases stayed unmatched. The CDR3 has 16 amino acids. The part of the CDR3 DNA that was read is TGTGCCAGTAGTATAGGAGGTAGCGGGACCACAGATACG. This sequence encodes CASSIGGSGTTDT. The full CDR3 protein reads CASSIGGSGTTDTQYF.

Notes on this clone: The read ends 3 residues before the CDR3 terminus; that terminus is restored from the germline J gene. The chain has TRBV19 and TRBJ1-3; D ambiguous. The germline gives CDR1 LNHDA, CDR2 SQIVND (reference sequence). Between the trimmed V and J ends, which lost 6 bases and 0 bases, there was a span of 15 bases. The CDR3 totals 16 residues. Partial CDR3 DNA: TGTGCCAGTAGCCCAATCGGACTCATCTCTGGAAACACC. It encodes CASSPIGLISGNT. The CDR3 reads in full as CASSPIGLISGNTIYF.

About this clone: The missing CDR3 end, 3 residues past where the read stops, is filled in from the germline J gene. The J gene is TRBJ2-7, the V gene TRBV2; D remains unclear. CDR1 and CDR2 (germline): SNHLY, FYNNEI. The CDR3 runs to 14 residues. V dropped 2 bases and J dropped 1 base, with 9 bases sitting between them. CDR3 bases read: TGTGCCAGCAGTGAACTCGCTAAATCCTACGAG. This codes for CASSELAKSYE. From start to end, the CDR3 is CASSELAKSYEQYF.

As for this clone: The DNA ends 3 residues before the CDR3 does, and the rest of the CDR3 is filled in from the germline J gene. The V and J genes are TRBV2 and TRBJ2-2, with 7 nucleotides matching TRBD1. This CDR3 region has 14 residues. Germline V CDR1 and CDR2: SNHLY, FYNNEI. V gave up 6 bases and J gave up 2 bases; unmatched junction bases: 3. Incomplete CDR3 DNA: TGTGCCAGCAGAGGGACAGTCAACACCGGGGAG. Translation gives CASRGTVNTGE. The whole CDR3 protein reads CASRGTVNTGELFF.

With regard to this clone: The read ends 3 residues early relative to the CDR3; the germline J gene fills the gap. V is TRBV4-1 and J is TRBJ1-4; TRBD1 aligns across 10 bases. This CDR3 is 16 amino acids long. Germline trimming cut 4 bases from V and 8 bases from J; bases unmatched to any gene: 10. Germline CDR1 MGHRA, CDR2 YSYEKL. The part of the CDR3 DNA that was read is TGCGCCAGCAGCCTGGGCTGGGACAGGGGAGCAGAAAAA. This encodes CASSLGWDRGAEK. The full-length CDR3 reads as CASSLGWDRGAEKLFF.

On this clone itself: The CDR3 extends 3 residues past the end of the read, so its final part is completed from the germline J gene. The genes are TRBV18 and TRBJ1-4; D is unclear. V was cut by 5 bases and J by 0 bases, with 4 bases left in between. CDR3 length: 13 residues. Per germline, CDR1 KGHSH and CDR2 LQKENI. CDR3 DNA (partial): TGTGCCAGCTCAATTACAACTAATGAAAAA. The encoded protein is CASSITTNEK. The whole CDR3 protein reads CASSITTNEKLFF.

For this clone: The read ends 3 residues early relative to the CDR3; the germline J gene fills the gap. The chain uses TRBV18 and TRBJ2-7; TRBD2 agrees at 9 bases. The V gene end was trimmed by 3 bases and the J gene end by 0 bases; junction bases not matched to a gene: 6. From germline, CDR1 is KGHSH and CDR2 LQKENI. The CDR3 is 16 residues long. CDR3 bases read: TGTGCCAGCTCACCTTACGCGGGAGGGCCCTCCTACGAG. This sequence encodes CASSPYAGGPSYE. The whole CDR3 protein is CASSPYAGGPSYEQYF.

Comments on this clone: The read is 3 residues too short to cover the CDR3 end, so that end is filled in from the germline J gene. V usage is TRBV7-2 and J usage is TRBJ2-4, with D perhaps TRBD2 (5 bases). Germline V gene sequence: CDR1 SGHTA, CDR2 FQGNSA. V lost 0 bases and J 6 bases, leaving 12 bases between the germline ends. The CDR3 loop spans 15 amino acids. The CDR3 spells CASSLASGRGNIQYF. The DNA read from the CDR3 is TGTGCCAGCAGCTTAGCGTCAGGTCGGGGAAACATT.